The 15 T cell receptor beta chains below all came from one sample that was sequenced in a study of cytomegalovirus exposure and HLA in healthy donors. This PCR relied on a set of 60 Vbeta primers and 13 Jbeta primers. Only in-frame clones appear in the TCRdb table, and some are missing; sequencing was by immunoSEQ multiplex PCR. Of some 200,000 clones in the sample, 75% to 90% were seen once. Sequenced sample: PBMCs. These receptors were collected from a woman in her 50s in good health and CMV-seropositive.

The genes are TRBV2 and TRBJ1-2, with D tentatively TRBD1 (6 bases). Trimming left V 0 bases short and J 8 bases short, with 16 bases between. CDR1 and CDR2 (germline): SNHLY, FYNNEI. The length of the CDR3 is 15 residues. CDR3 loop: CASSEASGGAAGYTF. As DNA, the CDR3 is TGTGCCAGCAGTGAAGCATCGGGGGGCGCGGCGGGCTACACCTTC.

The chain has TRBV7-6 and TRBJ2-1; 14 bases fit TRBD2. J was trimmed by 7 bases and V by 5 bases; bases with no gene match: 13. The CDR3 consists of 18 residues. Germline lookup yields CDR1 SGHVS and CDR2 FNYEAQ. The CDR3 region has the DNA TGTGCCAGCAGCCCCTCCCGGACTAGCGGGGGGCAAGGGAATGAGCAGTTCTTC. Translation: CASSPSRTSGGQGNEQFF.

Written as DNA, the CDR3 is TGTGCCACCAAAGAGATGAACACTGAAGCTTTCTTT. This gives the protein CATKEMNTEAFF. The V gene is TRBV19, the J gene TRBJ1-1; D remains ambiguous. The length of the CDR3 is 12 residues. The V and J ends lost 10 bases and 0 bases respectively, with 9 bases between them. In germline, CDR1 is LNHDA, CDR2 SQIVND (reference sequence).

In nucleotides, the CDR3 is TGTGCCAGCAGCCCCGGGACAGGGGGTTCACCCCTCCACTTT. Its protein product is CASSPGTGGSPLHF. This chain joins TRBV6-5 and TRBJ1-6; 11 nucleotides line up with TRBD1. J lost 9 bases, V lost 6 bases, and 4 bases had no gene match. CDR1 is MNHEY, CDR2 SVGAGI, per germline. The CDR3 is 14 residues long.

The chain couples TRBV29-1 to TRBJ2-7; the match to TRBD1 covers 9 bases. The CDR3 consists of 12 residues. V lost 5 bases and J lost 3; bases outside the gene matches: 2. Germline V gene data show CDR1 as SQVTM and CDR2 as ANQGSEA. The CDR3 loop reads CSVRGQGYEQYF. CDR3 DNA sequence: TGCAGCGTTCGGGGACAGGGCTACGAGCAGTACTTC.

The gene calls are TRBV6-5 and TRBJ1-6; the match to TRBD1 covers 7 bases. The CDR3 spans 14 residues. V lost 5 bases, J lost 7 bases, and 5 bases stayed unmatched. In germline, CDR1 is MNHEY, CDR2 SVGAGI. CDR3 loop: CASSVQGENSPLHF. In nucleotides, the CDR3 is TGTGCCAGCAGTGTTCAGGGGGAAAATTCACCCCTCCACTTT.

The chain recombines TRBV7-9 with TRBJ2-5; 9 nucleotides agree with TRBD2. The ends lost 7 bases at V and 3 bases at J; junction bases unmatched: 9. The CDR3 has 15 amino acids. Germline V CDR1 and CDR2: SEHNR, FQNEAQ (reference sequence). For the CDR3, the DNA is TGTGCCAGCATTAGGGGCGGGGGGGTTGAAGAGACCCAGTACTTC. As protein: CASIRGGGVEETQYF. The entire variable domain, with the rest obtained from reference TRBV7-9 and TRBJ2-5, is as follows: DTGVSQNPRHKITKRGQNVTFRCDPISEHNRLYWYRQTLGQGPEFLTYFQNEAQLEKSRLLSDRFSAERPKGSFSTLEIQRTEQGDSAMYLCASIRGGGVEETQYFGPGTRLLVL.

V and J are TRBV18 and TRBJ1-6; TRBD1 matches 8 bases. Germline CDR1 and CDR2: KGHSH and LQKENI. Losses at the gene ends were 0 bases for V and 7 bases for J; bases not matched to a gene: 2. The CDR3 sequence is 15 residues long. The CDR3 loop is CASSPPQGANSPLHF. CDR3 nucleotide sequence: TGTGCCAGCTCACCACCTCAGGGGGCGAATTCACCCCTCCACTTT.

The chain recombines TRBV7-9 with TRBJ2-5; 14 nucleotides line up with TRBD2. J was trimmed by 1 base and V by 5 bases; bases with no gene match: 12. This CDR3 is 19 amino acids long. The V gene's germline CDR1 is SEHNR and CDR2 FQNEAQ (reference sequence). CDR3 coding DNA: TGTGCCAGCAGCCACCCCGGGACTAGCGGGGGCTACACCCAAGAGACCCAGTACTTC. It is translated as CASSHPGTSGGYTQETQYF.

The V gene is TRBV19, the J gene TRBJ2-2; 8 bases match TRBD1. Trimming cost V 3 bases and J 5 bases; bases outside gene matches: 11. This CDR3 contains 17 residues. The germline CDR1 and CDR2 sequences are LNHDA and SQIVND (reference sequence). Here the CDR3 DNA reads TGTGCCAGTAGTATCCAAATCGGACAGGGTTTAACCGGGGAGCTGTTTTTT. Translation gives CASSIQIGQGLTGELFF.

This clone was observed a few times. The chain carries TRBV19 and TRBJ1-4; tentative D call: TRBD1 (5 bases). V was clipped by 6 bases and J by 8 bases, with 16 bases between them. CDR1 is LNHDA, CDR2 SQIVND, per germline (reference sequence). The CDR3 sequence is 14 residues long. CDR3: CASSPQSGEEKLFF. The CDR3 DNA sequence: TGTGCCAGTAGCCCCCAGTCGGGGGAGGAAAAACTGTTTTTT. The full variable domain, completed using reference TRBV19 and TRBJ1-4, is DGGITQSPKYLFRKEGQNVTLSCEQNLNHDAMYWYRQDPGQGLRLIYYSQIVNDFQKGDIAEGYSVSREKKESFPLTVTSAQKNPTAFYLCASSPQSGEEKLFFGSGTQLSVL.

The chain links TRBV7-6 to TRBJ1-4; weak D call: TRBD1 (6 bases). This CDR3 is 16 amino acids long. CDR1 is SGHVS and CDR2 is FNYEAQ in the germline V gene. V dropped 4 bases and J dropped 0 bases, with 12 bases sitting between them. CDR3 loop: CASSSRTDATNEKLFF. The DNA for the CDR3 is TGTGCCAGCAGCTCCAGGACAGATGCAACTAATGAAAAACTGTTTTTT. Filled out from reference TRBV7-6 and TRBJ1-4, the complete variable domain reads GAGVSQSPRYKVTKRGQDVALRCDPISGHVSLYWYRQALGQGPEFLTYFNYEAQQDKSGLPNDRFSAERPEGSISTLTIQRTEQRDSAMYRCASSSRTDATNEKLFFGSGTQLSVL.

CDR3 in DNA: TGTGCCAGCAGACGGGAGGGAGATCTGAAAGAGACCCAGTACTTC. Its protein product is CASRREGDLKETQYF. The chain links TRBV13 to TRBJ2-5; 8 bases match TRBD2. V gave up 6 bases and J gave up 3 bases; unmatched junction bases: 9. This CDR3 is 15 amino acids long. Germline-derived CDR1 and CDR2 are PRHDT and FYEKMQ (reference sequence). The full variable domain, completed using reference TRBV13 and TRBJ2-5, is AAGVIQSPRHLIKEKRETATLKCYPIPRHDTVYWYQQGPGQDPQFLISFYEKMQSDKGSIPDRFSAQQFSDYHSELNMSSLELGDSALYFCASRREGDLKETQYFGPGTRLLVL.

The chain uses TRBV7-3 and TRBJ2-2; D is possibly TRBD1 (6 bases). The CDR3 loop spans 15 amino acids. The V gene's germline CDR1 is SGHTA and CDR2 FQGTGA. Trimming took 5 bases from V and 3 from J, leaving 13 bases between them. CDR3 bases: TGTGCCAGCAGCGCCAGGGGATCGGACACCGGGGAGCTGTTTTTT. Translating it yields CASSARGSDTGELFF. Together with reference TRBV7-3 and TRBJ2-2, the CDR3 gives the full variable domain: GAGVSQTPSNKVTEKGKYVELRCDPISGHTALYWYRQSLGQGPEFLIYFQGTGAADDSGLPNDRFFAVRPEGSVSTLKIQRTERGDSAVYLCASSARGSDTGELFFGEGSRLTVL.

Turning to this clone: Other DNA sequences in the sample encode the same CDR3. The chain uses TRBV4-1 and TRBJ2-1, with 10 bases identical to TRBD2. The CDR3 runs 16 residues. V was clipped by 1 base and J by 2 bases; unmatched bases: 2. From germline, CDR1 is MGHRA and CDR2 YSYEKL. The CDR3 reads CASSQVLAGAYNEQFF. The CDR3 bases are TGCGCCAGCAGCCAAGTGCTAGCGGGGGCCTACAATGAGCAGTTCTTC.